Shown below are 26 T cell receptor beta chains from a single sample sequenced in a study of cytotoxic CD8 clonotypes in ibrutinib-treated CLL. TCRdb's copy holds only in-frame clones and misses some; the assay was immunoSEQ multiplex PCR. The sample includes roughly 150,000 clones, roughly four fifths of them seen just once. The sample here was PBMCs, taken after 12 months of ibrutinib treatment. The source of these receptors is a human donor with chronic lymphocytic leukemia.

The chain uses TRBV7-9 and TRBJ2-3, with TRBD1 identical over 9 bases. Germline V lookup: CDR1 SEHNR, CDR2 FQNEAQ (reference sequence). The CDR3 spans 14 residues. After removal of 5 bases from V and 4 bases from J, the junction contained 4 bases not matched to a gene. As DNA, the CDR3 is TGTGCCAGCAGCCTAACAGGGGGCTCAGATACGCAGTATTTT. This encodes CASSLTGGSDTQYF.

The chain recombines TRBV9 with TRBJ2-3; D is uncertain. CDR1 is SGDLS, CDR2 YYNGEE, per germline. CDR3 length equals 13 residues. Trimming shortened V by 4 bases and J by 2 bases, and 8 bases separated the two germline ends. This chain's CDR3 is CASSTRPTDTQYF. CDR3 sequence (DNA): TGTGCCAGCAGCACCCGACCCACAGATACGCAGTATTTT.

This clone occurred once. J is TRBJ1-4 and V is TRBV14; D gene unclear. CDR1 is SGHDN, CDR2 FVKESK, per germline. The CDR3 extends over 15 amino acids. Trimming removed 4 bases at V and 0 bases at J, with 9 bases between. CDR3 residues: CASSLGVTTNEKLFF. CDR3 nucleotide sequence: TGTGCCAGCAGCCTGGGAGTGACAACTAATGAAAAACTGTTTTTT.

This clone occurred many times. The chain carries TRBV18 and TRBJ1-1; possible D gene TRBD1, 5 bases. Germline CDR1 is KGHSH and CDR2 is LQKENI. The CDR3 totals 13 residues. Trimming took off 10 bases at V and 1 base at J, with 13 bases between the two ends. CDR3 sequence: CATGEGQNTEAFF. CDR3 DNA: TGTGCCACCGGCGAGGGGCAGAACACTGAAGCTTTCTTT.

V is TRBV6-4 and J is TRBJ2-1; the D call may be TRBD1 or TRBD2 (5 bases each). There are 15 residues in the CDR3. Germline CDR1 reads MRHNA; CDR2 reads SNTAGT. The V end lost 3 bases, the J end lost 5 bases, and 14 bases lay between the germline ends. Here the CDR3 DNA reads TGTGCCAGCAGTGAAACCGGGACCGGAGACAATGAGCAGTTCTTC. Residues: CASSETGTGDNEQFF.

CDR3 in DNA: TGCAGCGTTGATGCGGGCAGAGAAGACTACGAGCAGTACTTC. Its protein product is CSVDAGREDYEQYF. The chain combines TRBV29-1 with TRBJ2-7, with a possible D match to TRBD2 (5 bases). V dropped 3 bases and J dropped 3 bases, with 15 bases sitting between them. Germline V gene data show CDR1 as SQVTM and CDR2 as ANQGSEA. The CDR3 extends over 14 amino acids.

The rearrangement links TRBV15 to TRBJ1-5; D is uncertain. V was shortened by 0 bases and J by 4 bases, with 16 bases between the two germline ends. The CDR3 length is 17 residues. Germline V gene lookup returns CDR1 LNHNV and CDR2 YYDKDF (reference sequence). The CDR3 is CATSRDVTTVGNQPQHF. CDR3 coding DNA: TGTGCCACCAGCAGAGATGTGACAACGGTGGGTAATCAGCCCCAGCATTTT. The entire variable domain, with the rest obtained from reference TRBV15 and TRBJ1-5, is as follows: DAMVIQNPRYQVTQFGKPVTLSCSQTLNHNVMYWYQQKSSQAPKLLFHYYDKDFNNEADTPDNFQSRRPNTSFCFLDIRSPGLGDTAMYLCATSRDVTTVGNQPQHFGDGTRLSIL.

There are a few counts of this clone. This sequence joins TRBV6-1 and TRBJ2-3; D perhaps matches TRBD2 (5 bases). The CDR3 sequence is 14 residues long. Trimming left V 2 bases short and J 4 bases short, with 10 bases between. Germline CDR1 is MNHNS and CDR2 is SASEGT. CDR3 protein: CASSEIGSADTQYF. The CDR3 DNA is TGTGCCAGCAGTGAAATTGGTAGCGCAGATACGCAGTATTTT.

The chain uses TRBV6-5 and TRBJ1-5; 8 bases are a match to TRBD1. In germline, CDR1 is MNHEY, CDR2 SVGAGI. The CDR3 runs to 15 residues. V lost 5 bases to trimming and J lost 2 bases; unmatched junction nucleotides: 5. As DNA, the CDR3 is TGTGCCAGCAGTACCAGGGGGCGCGGCAATCAGCCCCAGCATTTT. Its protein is CASSTRGRGNQPQHF.

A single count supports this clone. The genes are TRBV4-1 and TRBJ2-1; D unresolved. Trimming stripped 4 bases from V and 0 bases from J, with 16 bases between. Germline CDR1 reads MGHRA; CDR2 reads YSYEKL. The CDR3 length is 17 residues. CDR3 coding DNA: TGCGCCAGCAGCCCAACCGGGCGGCCTAGCTCCTACAATGAGCAGTTCTTC. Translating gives CASSPTGRPSSYNEQFF.

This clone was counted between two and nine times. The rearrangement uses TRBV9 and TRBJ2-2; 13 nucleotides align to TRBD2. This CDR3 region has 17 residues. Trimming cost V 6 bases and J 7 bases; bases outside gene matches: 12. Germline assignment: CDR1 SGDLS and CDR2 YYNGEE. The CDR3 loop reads CASMAGTSGTDRGELFF. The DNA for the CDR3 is TGTGCCAGCATGGCAGGGACTAGCGGGACGGACCGCGGGGAGCTGTTTTTT.

The CDR3, as DNA: TGTGCCAGCAGCTGGTCGGCTAGCGGCCCATACGAGCAGTACTTC. It specifies CASSWSASGPYEQYF. The gene calls are TRBV7-2 and TRBJ2-7; 7 bases fit TRBD2. This CDR3 has 15 amino acids. Losses at the gene ends were 4 bases for V and 4 bases for J; bases not matched to a gene: 10. Germline values: CDR1 SGHTA, CDR2 FQGNSA. The full variable domain, with the rest looked up from reference TRBV7-2 and TRBJ2-7, is GAGVSQSPSNKVTEKGKDVELRCDPISGHTALYWYRQSLGQGLEFLIYFQGNSAPDKSGLPSDRFSAERTGGSVSTLTIQRTQQEDSAVYLCASSWSASGPYEQYFGPGTRLTVT.

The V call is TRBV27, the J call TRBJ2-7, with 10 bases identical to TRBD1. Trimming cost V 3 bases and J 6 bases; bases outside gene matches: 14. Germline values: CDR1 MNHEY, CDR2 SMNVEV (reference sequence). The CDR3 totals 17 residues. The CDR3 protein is CASSLRTGDRGPLEQYF. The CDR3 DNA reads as TGTGCCAGCAGTTTGAGGACCGGGGACAGGGGCCCCCTCGAGCAGTACTTC.

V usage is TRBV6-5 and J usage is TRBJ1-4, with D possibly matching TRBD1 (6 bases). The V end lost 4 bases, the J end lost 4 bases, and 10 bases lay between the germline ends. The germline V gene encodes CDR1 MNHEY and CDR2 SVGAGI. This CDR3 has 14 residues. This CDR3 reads CASSSGTFNEKLFF. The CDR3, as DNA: TGTGCCAGCAGTTCCGGGACATTTAATGAAAAACTGTTTTTT.

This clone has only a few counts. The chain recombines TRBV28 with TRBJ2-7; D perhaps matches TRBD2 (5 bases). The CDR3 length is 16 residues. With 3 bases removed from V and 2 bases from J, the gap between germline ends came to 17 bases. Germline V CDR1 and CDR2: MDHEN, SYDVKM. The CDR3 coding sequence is TGTGCCAGCAGTTTGAGTGCGGGTGGGCAACCCTACGAGCAGTACTTC. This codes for CASSLSAGGQPYEQYF.

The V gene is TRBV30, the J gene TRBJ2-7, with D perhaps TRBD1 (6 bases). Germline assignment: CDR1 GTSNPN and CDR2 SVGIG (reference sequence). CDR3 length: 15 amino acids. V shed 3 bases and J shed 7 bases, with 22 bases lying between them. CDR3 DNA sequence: TGTGCCTGGAGAAGACAAACAGGGATCTTTACGGAGCAGTACTTC. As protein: CAWRRQTGIFTEQYF. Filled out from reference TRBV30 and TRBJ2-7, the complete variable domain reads SQTIHQWPATLVQPVGSPLSLECTVEGTSNPNLYWYRQAAGRGLQLLFYSVGIGQISSEVPQNLSASRPQDRQFILSSKKLLLSDSGFYLCAWRRQTGIFTEQYFGPGTRLTVT.

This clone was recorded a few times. The CDR3 region has the DNA TGTGCCAGCAGTGAACCAGGAGCGAACTACGAGCAGTACTTC. Its translation: CASSEPGANYEQYF. This rearrangement joins TRBV2 to TRBJ2-7; D gene unclear. The CDR3 is 14 amino acids. CDR1 SNHLY and CDR2 FYNNEI come from the germline V gene. V was trimmed by 2 bases and J by 3 bases, leaving 11 bases between them.

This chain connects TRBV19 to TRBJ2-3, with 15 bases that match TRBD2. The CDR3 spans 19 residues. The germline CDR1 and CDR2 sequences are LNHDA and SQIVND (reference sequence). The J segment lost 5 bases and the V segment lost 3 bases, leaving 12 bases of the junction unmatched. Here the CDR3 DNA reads TGTGCCAGTAGTATGACCCGAGGGACTAGCGGGGGGCTGGGAGATACGCAGTATTTT. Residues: CASSMTRGTSGGLGDTQYF.

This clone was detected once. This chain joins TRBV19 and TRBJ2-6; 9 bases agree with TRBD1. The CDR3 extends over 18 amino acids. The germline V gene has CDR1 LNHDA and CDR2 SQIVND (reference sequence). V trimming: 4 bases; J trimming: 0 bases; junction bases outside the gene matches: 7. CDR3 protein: CASSKDRGADSGANVLTF. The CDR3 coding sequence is TGTGCCAGTAGTAAGGACAGGGGTGCTGACTCTGGGGCCAACGTCCTGACTTTC.

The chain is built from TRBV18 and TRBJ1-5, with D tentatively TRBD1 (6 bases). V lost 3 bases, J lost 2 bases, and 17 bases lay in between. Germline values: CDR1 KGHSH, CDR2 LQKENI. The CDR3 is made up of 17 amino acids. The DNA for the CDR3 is TGTGCCAGCTCACCCAATGTACAGGGTTTACGCAATCAGCCCCAGCATTTT. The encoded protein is CASSPNVQGLRNQPQHF.

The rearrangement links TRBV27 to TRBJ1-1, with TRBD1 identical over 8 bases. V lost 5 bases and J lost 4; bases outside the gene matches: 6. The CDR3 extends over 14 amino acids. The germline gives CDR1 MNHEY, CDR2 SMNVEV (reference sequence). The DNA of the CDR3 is TGTGCCAGCAGTCTCACAGGGGGGGTCACTGAAGCTTTCTTT. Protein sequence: CASSLTGGVTEAFF.

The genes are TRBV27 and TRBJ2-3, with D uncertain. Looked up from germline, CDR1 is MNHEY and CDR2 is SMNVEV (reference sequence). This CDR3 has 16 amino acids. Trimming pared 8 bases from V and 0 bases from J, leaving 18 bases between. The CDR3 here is CASSLVRALSTDTQYF. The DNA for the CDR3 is TGTGCCAGCTCACTTGTAAGGGCGTTAAGCACAGATACGCAGTATTTT.

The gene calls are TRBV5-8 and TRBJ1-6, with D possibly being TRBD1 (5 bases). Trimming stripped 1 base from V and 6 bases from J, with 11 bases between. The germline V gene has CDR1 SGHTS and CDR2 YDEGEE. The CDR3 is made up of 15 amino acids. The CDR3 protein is CASSLRGGGNSPLHF. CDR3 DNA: TGTGCCAGCAGCTTGAGGGGCGGGGGTAATTCACCCCTCCACTTT.

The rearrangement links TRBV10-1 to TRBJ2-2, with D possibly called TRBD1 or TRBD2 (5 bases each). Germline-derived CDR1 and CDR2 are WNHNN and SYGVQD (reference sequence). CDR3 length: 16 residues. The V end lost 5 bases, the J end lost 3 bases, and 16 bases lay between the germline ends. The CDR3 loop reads CASSLNGDPDTGELFF. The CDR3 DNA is TGCGCCAGCAGTTTGAACGGGGACCCAGACACCGGGGAGCTGTTTTTT.

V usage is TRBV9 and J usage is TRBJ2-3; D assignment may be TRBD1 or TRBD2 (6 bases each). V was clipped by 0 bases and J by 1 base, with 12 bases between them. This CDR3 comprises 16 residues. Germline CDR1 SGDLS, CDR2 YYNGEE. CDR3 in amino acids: CASSVGARGGTDTQYF. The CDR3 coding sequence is TGTGCCAGCAGCGTAGGGGCGAGGGGGGGCACAGATACGCAGTATTTT. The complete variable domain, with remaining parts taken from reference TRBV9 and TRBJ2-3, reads DSGVTQTPKHLITATGQRVTLRCSPRSGDLSVYWYQQSLDQGLQFLIQYYNGEERAKGNILERFSAQQFPDLHSELNLSSLELGDSALYFCASSVGARGGTDTQYFGPGTRLTVL.

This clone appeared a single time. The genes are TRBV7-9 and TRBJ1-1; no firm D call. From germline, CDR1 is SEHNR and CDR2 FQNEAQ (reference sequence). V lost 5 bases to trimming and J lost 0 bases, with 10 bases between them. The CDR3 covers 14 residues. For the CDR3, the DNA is TGTGCCAGCAGCGGGCGGATGCTGAACACTGAAGCTTTCTTT. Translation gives CASSGRMLNTEAFF.